This TCR beta chain originates from a study of cytomegalovirus exposure and HLA in healthy donors. In the study overall: Among about 200 million T cells, an earlier analysis found roughly 100 million unique TCR beta sequences. Findings and limits, study-wide: The study carried out a later analysis of TCR beta sequences. It associated 15,000 to 20,000 of them with specific HLA alleles at a false discovery rate of 0.05. Reportedly, fewer N-insertions than the approximately 690-donor mean appeared in an Asian-associated ancestry cluster in a later analysis.

The V gene's germline CDR1 is LGHNA and CDR2 YNFKEQ. The CDR3 length is 15 residues. Unmatched junction bases numbered 8, after V lost 0 bases and J lost 10 bases. Donors consisted of healthy bone marrow donors. Turning to this clone: The antigen is undetermined.

Amplification used 60 Vbeta primers and 13 Jbeta primers. Libraries were prepared by immunoSEQ multiplex PCR; TCRdb keeps only in-frame clonotypes and omits some of them. Of roughly 170,000 clones in the sample, over 75% were seen once. J is TRBJ1-3 and V is TRBV4-2, with TRBD1 matching over 8 bases. The specimen was PBMCs. This receptor was taken from a woman in her 30s in good health and CMV-seronegative. The CDR3 spells CASSQDQDRAVTIYF. CDR3 in DNA: TGTGCCAGCAGCCAAGATCAGGACAGGGCAGTTACCATATATTTT.